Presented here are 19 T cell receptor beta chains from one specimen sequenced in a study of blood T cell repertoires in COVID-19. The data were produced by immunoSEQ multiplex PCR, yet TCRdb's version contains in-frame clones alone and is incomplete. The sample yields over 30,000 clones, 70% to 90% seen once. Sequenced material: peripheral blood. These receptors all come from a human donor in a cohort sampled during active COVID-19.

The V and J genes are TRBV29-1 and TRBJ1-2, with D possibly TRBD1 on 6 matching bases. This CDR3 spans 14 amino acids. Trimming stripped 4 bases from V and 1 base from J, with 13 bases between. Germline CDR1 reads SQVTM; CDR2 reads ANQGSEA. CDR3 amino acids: CSVGQGTFNYGYTF. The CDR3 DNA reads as TGCAGCGTTGGTCAGGGGACCTTTAACTATGGCTACACCTTC.

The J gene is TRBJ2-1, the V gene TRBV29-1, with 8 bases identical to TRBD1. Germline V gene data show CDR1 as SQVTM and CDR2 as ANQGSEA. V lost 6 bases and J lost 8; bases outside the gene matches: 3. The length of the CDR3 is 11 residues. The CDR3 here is CSVGTGHEQFF. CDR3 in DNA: TGCAGCGTCGGGACAGGACATGAGCAGTTCTTC.

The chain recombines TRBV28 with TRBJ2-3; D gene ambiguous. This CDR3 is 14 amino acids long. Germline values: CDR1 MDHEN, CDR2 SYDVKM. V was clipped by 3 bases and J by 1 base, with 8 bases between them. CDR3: CASSFLQGTDTQYF. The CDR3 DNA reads TGTGCCAGCAGTTTTCTGCAGGGCACAGATACGCAGTATTTT.

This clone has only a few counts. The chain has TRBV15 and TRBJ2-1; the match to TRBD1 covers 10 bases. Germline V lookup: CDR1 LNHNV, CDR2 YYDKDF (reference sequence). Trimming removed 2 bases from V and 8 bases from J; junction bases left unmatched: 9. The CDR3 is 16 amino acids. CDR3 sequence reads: CATSRTEGQGGDEQFF. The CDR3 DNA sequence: TGTGCCACCAGCAGAACTGAAGGACAGGGGGGCGATGAGCAGTTCTTC.

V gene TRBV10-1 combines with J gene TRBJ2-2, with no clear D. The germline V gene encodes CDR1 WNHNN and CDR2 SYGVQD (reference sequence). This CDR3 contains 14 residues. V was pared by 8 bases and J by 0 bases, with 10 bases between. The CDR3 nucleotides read TGCGCCAGCGGAGAGCAAGCGAACACCGGGGAGCTGTTTTTT. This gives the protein CASGEQANTGELFF.

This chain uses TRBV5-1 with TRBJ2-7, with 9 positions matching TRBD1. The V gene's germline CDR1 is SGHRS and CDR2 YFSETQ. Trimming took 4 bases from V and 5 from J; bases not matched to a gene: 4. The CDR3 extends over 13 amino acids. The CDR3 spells CASSGTGPHEQYF. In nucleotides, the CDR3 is TGCGCCAGCAGCGGGACAGGGCCCCACGAGCAGTACTTC. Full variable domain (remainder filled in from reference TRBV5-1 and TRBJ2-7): KAGVTQTPRYLIKTRGQQVTLSCSPISGHRSVSWYQQTPGQGLQFLFEYFSETQRNKGNFPGRFSGRQFSNSRSEMNVSTLELGDSALYLCASSGTGPHEQYFGPGTRLTVT.

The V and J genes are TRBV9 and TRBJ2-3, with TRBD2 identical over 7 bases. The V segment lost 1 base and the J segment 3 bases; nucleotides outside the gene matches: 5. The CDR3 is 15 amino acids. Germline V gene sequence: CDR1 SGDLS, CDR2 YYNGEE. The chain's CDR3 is CASSVRGDGTDTQYF. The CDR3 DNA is TGTGCCAGCAGCGTACGGGGGGATGGGACAGATACGCAGTATTTT.

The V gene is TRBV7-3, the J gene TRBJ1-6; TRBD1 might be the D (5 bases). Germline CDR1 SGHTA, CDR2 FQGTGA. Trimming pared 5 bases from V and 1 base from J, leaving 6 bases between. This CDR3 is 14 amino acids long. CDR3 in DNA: TGTGCCAGCAGCGCAGGGTCCTATAATTCACCCCTCCACTTT. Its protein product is CASSAGSYNSPLHF.

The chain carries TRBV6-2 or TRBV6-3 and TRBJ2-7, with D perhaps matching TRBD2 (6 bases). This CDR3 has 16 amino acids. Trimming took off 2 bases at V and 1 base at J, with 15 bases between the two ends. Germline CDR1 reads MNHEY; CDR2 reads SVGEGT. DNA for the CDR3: TGTGCCAGCAGTTACCATGGACTACGCGGGTCCTACGAGCAGTACTTC. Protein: CASSYHGLRGSYEQYF.

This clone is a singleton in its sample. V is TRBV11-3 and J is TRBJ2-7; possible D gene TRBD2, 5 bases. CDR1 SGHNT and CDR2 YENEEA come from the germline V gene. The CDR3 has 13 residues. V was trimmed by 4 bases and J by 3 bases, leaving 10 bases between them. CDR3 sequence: CASSSRTGYEQYF. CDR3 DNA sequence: TGTGCCAGCAGCTCCCGGACTGGCTACGAGCAGTACTTC.

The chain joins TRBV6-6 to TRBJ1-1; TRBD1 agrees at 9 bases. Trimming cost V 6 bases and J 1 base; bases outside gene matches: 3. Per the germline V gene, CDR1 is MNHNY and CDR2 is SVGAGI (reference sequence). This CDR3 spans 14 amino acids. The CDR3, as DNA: TGTGCCAGCAGGTGGGACAGGGAGAACACTGAAGCTTTCTTT. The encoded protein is CASRWDRENTEAFF.

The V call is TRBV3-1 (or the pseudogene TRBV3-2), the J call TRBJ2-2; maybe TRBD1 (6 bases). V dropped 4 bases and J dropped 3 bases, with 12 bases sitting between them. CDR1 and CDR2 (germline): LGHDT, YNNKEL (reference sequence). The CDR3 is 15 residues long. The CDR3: CASSPTGFDTGELFF. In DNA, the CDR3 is TGTGCCAGCAGCCCAACAGGGTTCGACACCGGGGAGCTGTTTTTT.

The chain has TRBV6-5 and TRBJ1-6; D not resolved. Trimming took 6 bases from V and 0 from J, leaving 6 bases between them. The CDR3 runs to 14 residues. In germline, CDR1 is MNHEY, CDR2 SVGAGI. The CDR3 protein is CASRVSSYNSPLHF. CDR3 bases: TGTGCCAGCAGGGTGAGCTCCTATAATTCACCCCTCCACTTT.

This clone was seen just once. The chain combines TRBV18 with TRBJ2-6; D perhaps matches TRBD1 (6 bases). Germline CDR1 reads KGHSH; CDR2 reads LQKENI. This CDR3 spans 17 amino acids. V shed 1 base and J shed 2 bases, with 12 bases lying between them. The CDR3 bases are TGTGCCAGCTCACCACGTCCACAGGGTGCTGGGGCCAACGTCCTGACTTTC. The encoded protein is CASSPRPQGAGANVLTF.

This CDR3 is CASSPKTASYEQYF. The CDR3 bases are TGTGCCAGCTCACCAAAGACAGCCTCCTACGAGCAGTACTTC. The V gene is TRBV18, the J gene TRBJ2-7; possibly TRBD1 for D (5 bases). Germline lookup yields CDR1 KGHSH and CDR2 LQKENI. V lost 2 bases and J 0 bases, leaving 8 bases between the germline ends. The CDR3 contains 14 residues.

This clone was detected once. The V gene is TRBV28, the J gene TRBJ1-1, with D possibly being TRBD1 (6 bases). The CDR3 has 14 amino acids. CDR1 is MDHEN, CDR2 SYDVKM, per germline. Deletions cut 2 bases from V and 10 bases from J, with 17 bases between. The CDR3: CASSLLGAKFGAFF. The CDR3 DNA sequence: TGTGCCAGCAGTTTACTGGGGGCGAAGTTTGGAGCTTTCTTT.

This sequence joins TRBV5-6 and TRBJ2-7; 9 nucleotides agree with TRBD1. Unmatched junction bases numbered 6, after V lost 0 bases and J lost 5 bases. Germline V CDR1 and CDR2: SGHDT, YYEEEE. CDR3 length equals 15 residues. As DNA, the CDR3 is TGTGCCAGCAGCTTGGCGGGACAGGGAAAACACGAGCAGTACTTC. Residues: CASSLAGQGKHEQYF.

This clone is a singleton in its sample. The CDR3, as DNA: TGCAGCGTCCAGCGGGAACTCTACAATGAGCAGTTCTTC. Its protein product is CSVQRELYNEQFF. The chain joins TRBV29-1 to TRBJ2-1, with TRBD2 matching 7 bases. The CDR3 is 13 amino acids. V was pared by 6 bases and J by 3 bases, with 5 bases of the junction left unmatched. In germline, CDR1 is SQVTM, CDR2 ANQGSEA.

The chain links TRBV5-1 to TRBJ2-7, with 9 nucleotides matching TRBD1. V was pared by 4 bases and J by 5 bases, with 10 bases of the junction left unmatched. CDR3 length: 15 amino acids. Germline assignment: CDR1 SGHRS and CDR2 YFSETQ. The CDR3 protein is CASSHNRGRGNEQYF. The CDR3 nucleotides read TGCGCCAGCAGCCACAACAGGGGGCGCGGAAACGAGCAGTACTTC.